This is a list of T cell receptor beta chains from one sample in a study of T cells after yellow fever vaccination. TCRdb reanalysed the 5' RACE reads using MiXCR and keeps one entry per CDR3 protein. The repertoire holds a few hundred thousand distinct CDR3 sequences, with 10% to 15% as singletons. The material was CD4+ T cells sorted from PBMCs, obtained 45 days after the yellow fever booster vaccination. The receptor set was obtained from a man younger than 40 who received the YFV17D yellow fever vaccine. Each CDR3 is given with its conserved first and last residue. The order of the fields is J gene, clone size, V gene, D gene, CDR3 DNA, CDR3 protein. A D gene is named only where the DNA matches it firmly. Not all rows give a size; the values are once, few, many and, for expanded clones, a class.

j_gene: TRBJ2-1; abundance: few; v_gene: TRBV6-1; d_gene: .; CDR3nt: TGTGCCAGCAGTATTCCAGGGGTTTCCTACAATGAGCAGTTCTTC; CDR3aa: CASSIPGVSYNEQFF
j_gene: TRBJ1-2; abundance: many; v_gene: TRBV20-1; d_gene: TRBD1; CDR3nt: TGCAGTGCTAGATCCAAAGGAGGACAGGGGCTTACTGGCTACACCTTC; CDR3aa: CSARSKGGQGLTGYTF
j_gene: TRBJ2-3; abundance: .; v_gene: TRBV29-1; d_gene: .; CDR3nt: TGCAGCGTTCGAGGAACCGTGGCAGATACGCAGTATTTT; CDR3aa: CSVRGTVADTQYF
j_gene: TRBJ2-1; abundance: many; v_gene: TRBV24-1; d_gene: .; CDR3nt: TGTGCCACCAGTGGCACCTCGCCCACCGGCAGGATAAATGAGCAGTTCTTC; CDR3aa: CATSGTSPTGRINEQFF
j_gene: TRBJ2-3; abundance: .; v_gene: TRBV7-2; d_gene: .; CDR3nt: TGTGCCAGCAGCTTAGTAGAAGCCATCACAGATACGCAGTATTTT; CDR3aa: CASSLVEAITDTQYF
j_gene: TRBJ2-1; abundance: .; v_gene: TRBV28; d_gene: TRBD2; CDR3nt: TGTGCCAGCAGCCCTCCGGGACTAGGCTCCTACAATGAGCAGTTCTTC; CDR3aa: CASSPPGLGSYNEQFF
j_gene: TRBJ2-1; abundance: .; v_gene: TRBV20-1; d_gene: .; CDR3nt: TGCAGTGCCTCTCGGACCCCCGGCTCCTACAATGAGCAGTTCTTC; CDR3aa: CSASRTPGSYNEQFF
j_gene: TRBJ2-1; abundance: once; v_gene: TRBV20-1; d_gene: TRBD2; CDR3nt: TGCAGTGCTAGCGGAGCGGGAGCCTTTTACAATGAGCAGTTCTTC; CDR3aa: CSASGAGAFYNEQFF
j_gene: TRBJ2-4; abundance: .; v_gene: TRBV5-1; d_gene: TRBD1; CDR3nt: TGCGCCAGCAGCGACACAGGGGGCTTAAACATTCAGTACTTC; CDR3aa: CASSDTGGLNIQYF
j_gene: TRBJ2-7; abundance: .; v_gene: TRBV20-1; d_gene: TRBD2; CDR3nt: TGCAGTGCTAGACCCGGTCGGGGACTAGCGACTCGACCATTTTACGAGCAGTACTTC; CDR3aa: CSARPGRGLATRPFYEQYF
j_gene: TRBJ2-1; abundance: .; v_gene: TRBV5-1; d_gene: .; CDR3nt: TGCGCCAGCAGCTTGGGGAGGGTTTCCTACAATGAGCAGTTCTTC; CDR3aa: CASSLGRVSYNEQFF
j_gene: TRBJ2-7; abundance: few; v_gene: TRBV20-1; d_gene: .; CDR3nt: TGCAGTGCTAGCCTGGTAGTGGGTGAGCAGTACTTC; CDR3aa: CSASLVVGEQYF
j_gene: TRBJ2-3; abundance: few; v_gene: TRBV6-5; d_gene: TRBD2; CDR3nt: TGTGCCAGCAGTTACGCAACCGGGACTAGCGGTTTATATACGCAGTATTTT; CDR3aa: CASSYATGTSGLYTQYF
j_gene: TRBJ2-1; abundance: .; v_gene: TRBV30; d_gene: TRBD2; CDR3nt: TGTGCCTGGAAAAGGCGGGAGGGATACAATGAGCAGTTCTTC; CDR3aa: CAWKRREGYNEQFF